This T cell receptor (beta chain) was identified in a study of T-cell memory formation after mild COVID-19 (dated by TCRdb to 2020 to 2023). Broadly, across the study: TCR sequence clusters from the two donors were found to be largely donor specific. In a couple of donors, T-cell clones that expanded and contracted after mild COVID-19 were tracked by sequencing TCRalpha and TCRbeta repertoires over time. Two young, previously healthy adult volunteers, one female and one male, were included in the cohort.

V drops 0 bases and J drops 6 bases, leaving 8 bases in between. The CDR3 numbers 13 residues from cysteine through phenylalanine. Only the CDR3 region is kept as DNA, spanning 39 bases read in frame from base 1. As concerns this clonotype: Which antigen it targets is not known. One base away there is no much larger clone; base qualities are not given.

Ficoll-Paque density gradient centrifugation was the method used to isolate PBMCs. Sequencer: Illumina NovaSeq 6000. cDNA libraries for TCRalpha and TCRbeta were prepared by 5'RACE using constant-segment primers, with sample barcodes and unique molecular identifiers added. Trizol reagent was used to extract RNA from every sample. The libraries were amplified in two PCR steps, and the second step added a second sample barcode and Illumina TruSeq adapters. Sequencing of the libraries was done on an Illumina NovaSeq, producing 2 x 150 bp paired-end reads. The original pipeline was this. Demultiplexing of reads and collapsing into UMI-guided consensus sequences were performed with migec v1.2.7. Using mixcr v2.1.11, UMI consensuses were aligned to TRA and TRB V and J templates and then assembled into clonotypes. Clonotypes were classified as expanded or contracted when called significant by both edgeR and NoisET, with noise models trained on biological replicates. For edgeR calls, the thresholds were a false discovery rate-adjusted p below 0.01 and a log2 fold-change of 1. As an exploratory analysis of dynamics, PCA with hierarchical clustering was applied to max-normalized trajectories of the 1000 most abundant clonotypes. Separately sequenced CD4+ and CD8+ repertoires were used to assign the CD4 or CD8 phenotype of responding clones. TCRdb took the public reads, trimmed them with fastp at Q25, ran MiXCR for clone calling and kept in-frame beta chains. For every CDR3 protein sequence, its rows merge into one entry that carries the most common genes and DNA. TCRdb assigned the V and J calls; the authors' analysis was not used. The sample table contains fewer than 250,000 distinct CDR3 sequences; only one count was recorded for around 30% of them. The ten largest clones add up to about an eighth of the sample.

What the work shows at the level of the full study, not this receptor alone: Some responding clones were found in pre-infection memory, which suggests that pre-existing cross-reactive memory T cells took part in the SARS-CoV-2 response. Contracting CD4+ clones turned up mainly in the CM and EM memory subsets, whereas EMRA was where CD8+ clones were enriched. Balanced CD4/CD8 phenotypes were observed for clones contracting from day 15 to 85, whereas a bias towards CD4+ was observed for a second wave of clones expanding from day 15 to 37. The second-wave clones that peaked on day 37 were not confirmed to be SARS-CoV-2 specific. Only two mild cases were covered in the study, and larger cohorts including severe cases with pre-infection samples were considered necessary.

Specimen: PBMCs or a T cell subset sorted from them (not recorded which). Recombination linked TRBV12-3 or TRBV12-4 to TRBJ1-2; TRBD1 is a weak D gene call, 6 bases matching. The origin of this receptor is an adult woman who had mild COVID-19 (a few samples of this study predate the infection). The sample titles of this study are shuffled in the database, so cell type and time point are left out; the donor was told from shared clones. The DNA sequence is given as TGTGCCAGCAGTTTAGCCAGGGGTGATGGCTACACCTTC. It is translated as CASSLARGDGYTF.